This T cell receptor beta chain was retrieved from a study of shared clonotypes between healthy human individuals. Using 200 ng DNA, 30,000 to 35,000 T cell genomes, the sorted-subset replicate PCRs were run. Generated by immunoSEQ multiplex PCR, the TCRdb table keeps only in-frame clones and is missing some. The top ten hold roughly 0.1% of the sample, which has about 600,000 clones, 95% to 96% seen once. Study conclusions and caveats: The authors sampled blood alone, and tissue repertoires likely differ. The study's rarefaction showed incomplete sorted-subset sequencing despite large depth.

CD45RO-negative cells were positively selected for CCR7, leaving out terminally differentiated effector memory CD45RA+ cells. Donors were healthy HIV-negative adults without recently reported acute infections or vaccinations. V lost 4 bases and J 5 bases, leaving 16 bases between the germline ends. Looked up from germline, CDR1 is MDHEN and CDR2 is SYDVKM. This CDR3 spans 15 amino acids. On this clone: What it recognizes is unknown.

The source is a woman aged 30 to 39 in good health. The chain couples TRBV28 to TRBJ2-3; D is possibly TRBD2 (6 bases). Sequencing used naive CD8+ T cells sorted from blood. Here the CDR3 DNA reads TGTGCCAGCAGTTATCGGGGAGAGGGAGGAGATACGCAGTATTTT. Protein: CASSYRGEGGDTQYF.